What follows is one TCR beta chain and its context. Its antigen remains unidentified. The data are from a study of OX40 agonist ivuxolimab in advanced cancers. Study background: Three patients, one with hepatocellular carcinoma and two with cutaneous melanoma, responded partially. Overall study findings and caveats: No antigen was identified for the clonally expanded peripheral T cells. At 0.1-3.0 mg/kg, partial responders had clonal expansion among the lowest observed.

The protocol was immunoSEQ multiplex PCR, while the TCRdb copy is restricted to in-frame clones and leaves out a portion. The table lists tens of thousands of clones, approximately 83% of them singletons. Trimming pared 4 bases from V and 1 base from J, leaving 20 bases between. Germline V gene lookup returns CDR1 MDHEN and CDR2 SYDVKM. There are 17 residues in the CDR3. Specimen: CD4+ or CD8+ T cells sorted from blood, collected in a trial of the OX40 agonist ivuxolimab. The genes are TRBV28 and TRBJ2-7; tentative D call: TRBD1 (5 bases). The TCR sequence derives from an adult with an advanced solid tumor such as melanoma, head and neck, liver or kidney cancer. CDR3 sequence (DNA): TGTGCCAGCAGTTCCCGACAGCCCAAACCAACATCCTACGAGCAGTACTTC. It yields the protein CASSSRQPKPTSYEQYF.